The TCR beta chain under discussion was sequenced for a study of OX40 agonist ivuxolimab in advanced cancers. Notes on the study in general: Antigens targeted by the expanded peripheral T cells were not determined.

V was shortened by 4 bases and J by 4 bases, with 13 bases between the two germline ends. The germline gives CDR1 KGHSH, CDR2 LQKENI. This CDR3 is 14 amino acids long. To note about this clone: Its specificity is not known.

With baseline, cycle 4 day 1, and cycle 7 day 1 as timepoints, blood was sampled. Only in-frame clones appear in the TCRdb table, and some are missing; sequencing was by immunoSEQ multiplex PCR. The sample includes roughly 60,000 clones, approximately 91% of them seen just once. This sequence was found in an adult with an advanced solid tumor such as melanoma, head and neck, liver or kidney cancer. This chain connects TRBV18 to TRBJ1-2; tentative D call: TRBD1 (5 bases). Here the sequenced sample was CD4+ or CD8+ T cells sorted from blood, taken in a trial of the OX40 agonist ivuxolimab. CDR3 sequence: CASSQQTDPYGYTF. CDR3 nucleotide sequence: TGTGCCAGCTCACAACAGACAGACCCCTATGGCTACACCTTC.